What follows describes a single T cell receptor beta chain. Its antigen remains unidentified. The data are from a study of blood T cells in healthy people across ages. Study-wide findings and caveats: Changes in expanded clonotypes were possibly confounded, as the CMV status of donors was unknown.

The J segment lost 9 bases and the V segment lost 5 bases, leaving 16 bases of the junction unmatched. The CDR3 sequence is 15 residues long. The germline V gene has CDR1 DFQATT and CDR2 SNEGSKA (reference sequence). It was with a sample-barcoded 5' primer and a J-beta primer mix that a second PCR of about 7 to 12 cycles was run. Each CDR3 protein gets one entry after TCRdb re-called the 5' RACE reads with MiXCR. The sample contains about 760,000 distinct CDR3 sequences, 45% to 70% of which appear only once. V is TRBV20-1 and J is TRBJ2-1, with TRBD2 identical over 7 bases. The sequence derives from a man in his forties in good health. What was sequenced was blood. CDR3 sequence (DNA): TGCAGTGCTCCATCTAGCGGCCCCCTTGGGGTTGAGCAGTTCTTC. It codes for CSAPSSGPLGVEQFF.